Below are 31 T cell receptor beta chains sequenced from a single sample in a study of CD8 T cells in ankylosing spondylitis. TCRdb passed the 5' RACE reads through MiXCR, listing each CDR3 protein once. The table has 150,000 or so distinct CDR3 sequences, 25% to 35% seen once; the top ten hold approximately 5.9%. The specimen sequenced was synovial fluid, either unsorted or a sorted T cell fraction (not recorded which). The receptor set was obtained from a male donor with ankylosing spondylitis.

The J gene is TRBJ1-5, the V gene TRBV20-1; D gene uncertain. CDR3 length: 15 residues. CDR1 is DFQATT, CDR2 SNEGSKA, per germline (reference sequence). Trimming left V 0 bases short and J 0 bases short, with 9 bases between. Here the CDR3 reads CSARDKRSSNQPQHF. The CDR3 nucleotides are TGCAGTGCTAGAGATAAACGGTCTAGCAATCAGCCCCAGCATTTT.

This clonotype came up many times. The CDR3 sequence: CSVEEFEAFF. DNA for the CDR3: TGCAGCGTTGAAGAATTCGAAGCTTTCTTT. The genes are TRBV29-1 and TRBJ1-1, with D unresolved. The CDR3 covers 10 residues. Trimming removed 0 bases at V and 8 bases at J, with 4 bases between. The germline V gene encodes CDR1 SQVTM and CDR2 ANQGSEA.

DNA of the CDR3: TGTGCCAGCAGTTTTTTACAGGGGGCAGATACGCAGTATTTT. Amino acids: CASSFLQGADTQYF. This sequence joins TRBV12-3 or TRBV12-4 and TRBJ2-3; 8 bases match TRBD1. This CDR3 comprises 14 residues. V lost 3 bases to trimming and J lost 4 bases; unmatched junction nucleotides: 3.

The sample holds many counts of this clonotype. This chain uses TRBV14 with TRBJ1-4; no reliable D call. CDR1 is SGHDN, CDR2 FVKESK, per germline. The V gene lost 2 bases and the J gene lost 7 bases, with 2 bases spanning the gap. The CDR3 extends over 11 amino acids. The CDR3 reads CASSQIEKLFF. CDR3 sequence (DNA): TGTGCCAGCAGCCAAATTGAAAAACTGTTTTTT.

This chain connects TRBV4-3 to TRBJ1-6; 7 bases fit TRBD1. V was clipped by 1 base and J by 11 bases; unmatched bases: 5. The V gene's germline CDR1 is LGHNA and CDR2 YSLEER. This CDR3 contains 14 residues. The DNA for the CDR3 is TGCGCCAGCAGCCAAGGACAGGGCGGAACACCCCTCCACTTT. As protein: CASSQGQGGTPLHF.

V and J are TRBV29-1 and TRBJ2-2, with 7 bases identical to TRBD2. The germline V gene encodes CDR1 SQVTM and CDR2 ANQGSEA. The ends lost 7 bases at V and 0 bases at J; junction bases unmatched: 5. CDR3 length: 14 residues. The CDR3 DNA reads as TGCAGCGCAAGCGGGGCGACGAACACCGGGGAGCTGTTTTTT. Its protein product is CSASGATNTGELFF.

This clonotype is categorized as medium-sized. The gene calls are TRBV20-1 and TRBJ1-5; 9 nucleotides line up with TRBD1. V was clipped by 6 bases and J by 11 bases; unmatched bases: 11. The CDR3 runs 13 residues. Germline V gives CDR1 DFQATT, CDR2 SNEGSKA (reference sequence). Here the CDR3 reads CSAPDRGPSAQHF. The CDR3 region has the DNA TGCAGTGCCCCGGACAGGGGTCCCTCAGCCCAGCATTTT.

In its sample, this clonotype was seen many times. V gene TRBV20-1 combines with J gene TRBJ2-5, with 11 bases matching TRBD1. The length of the CDR3 is 17 residues. J lost 1 base, V lost 1 base, and 8 bases had no gene match. Germline V gene sequence: CDR1 DFQATT, CDR2 SNEGSKA (reference sequence). The CDR3 here is CSARGSGTGGFQETQYF. As DNA, the CDR3 is TGCAGTGCTAGAGGGTCCGGGACAGGGGGTTTCCAAGAGACCCAGTACTTC.

This clonotype was detected ten times or more. The rearrangement uses TRBV7-8 and TRBJ1-4, with 12 bases fitting TRBD1. This CDR3 has 15 amino acids. Germline V gives CDR1 SGHVS, CDR2 FQNEAQ. V trimming: 5 bases; J trimming: 8 bases; junction bases outside the gene matches: 6. CDR3 residues: CASSVAGTGGEKLFF. As DNA, the CDR3 is TGTGCCAGCAGCGTCGCCGGGACAGGGGGCGAAAAACTGTTTTTT. Looking up the rest from reference TRBV7-8 and TRBJ1-4 gives the full variable domain: GAGVSQSPRYKVAKRGQDVALRCDPISGHVSLFWYQQALGQGPEFLTYFQNEAQLDKSGLPSDRFFAERPEGSVSTLKIQRTQQEDSAVYLCASSVAGTGGEKLFFGSGTQLSVL.

V is TRBV20-1 and J is TRBJ1-5, with D uncertain. The CDR3 extends over 17 amino acids. CDR1 and CDR2 from the germline V gene are DFQATT and SNEGSKA (reference sequence). As DNA, the CDR3 is TGCAGCTCTAGAGATCTTGGGCAGTCTACTAGCAATCAGCCCCAGCATTTT. Its translation is CSSRDLGQSTSNQPQHF.

This clonotype was picked up a small number of times. The chain has TRBV2 and TRBJ2-7; a possible D gene is TRBD1 (5 bases). The CDR3 length is 13 residues. V gave up 7 bases and J gave up 4 bases, with 14 bases separating them. Germline V CDR1 and CDR2: SNHLY, FYNNEI. CDR3 coding DNA: TGTGCCAGCATACTCACAGGCTCGTACGAGCAGTACTTC. Its translation: CASILTGSYEQYF.

This sequence joins TRBV7-9 and TRBJ2-5; D is unresolved. V was trimmed by 5 bases and J by 7 bases, leaving 20 bases between them. CDR3 length: 15 residues. The germline gives CDR1 SEHNR, CDR2 FQNEAQ (reference sequence). CDR3 loop: CASSTQRRGVLTQYF. Here the CDR3 DNA reads TGTGCCAGCAGCACCCAACGGCGTGGGGTTTTGACCCAGTACTTC.

The table lists this clonotype with a few counts. The chain is built from TRBV5-6 and TRBJ2-3, with 8 bases matching TRBD2. Unmatched junction bases numbered 9, after V lost 1 base and J lost 2 bases. Germline V gene sequence: CDR1 SGHDT, CDR2 YYEEEE. The CDR3 consists of 17 residues. Here the CDR3 DNA reads TGTGCCAGCAGCTTGCGGTTCCGAGCGGGGGACACAGATACGCAGTATTTT. Its translation is CASSLRFRAGDTDTQYF.

This clonotype was recorded a few times. The rearrangement links TRBV7-3 to TRBJ2-3; TRBD1 might be the D (5 bases). V gave up 4 bases and J gave up 5 bases, with 13 bases separating them. Germline assignment: CDR1 SGHTA and CDR2 FQGTGA. The CDR3 has 14 residues. CDR3 DNA sequence: TGTGCCAGCAGCTCGAGTGGGGCTCAAGATACGCAGTATTTT. Its protein is CASSSSGAQDTQYF.

The gene calls are TRBV20-1 and TRBJ2-5; TRBD1 agrees at 8 bases. Germline CDR1 is DFQATT and CDR2 is SNEGSKA (reference sequence). The CDR3 is 17 amino acids. Unmatched junction bases numbered 16, after V lost 3 bases and J lost 4 bases. The CDR3 coding sequence is TGCAGTGCTAGTCTTAACCAGGGGGCACTAGCAGGAGAGACCCAGTACTTC. This sequence encodes CSASLNQGALAGETQYF.

This clonotype was picked up many times. The chain uses TRBV6-1 and TRBJ2-3, with D hard to call. In germline, CDR1 is MNHNS, CDR2 SASEGT. The ends were cut back, 8 bases at V and 1 base at J, with 10 bases in the middle. The CDR3 consists of 13 residues. This chain's CDR3 is CASGHQGTDTQYF. CDR3 DNA: TGTGCCAGCGGCCATCAGGGCACAGATACGCAGTATTTT.

V and J are TRBV30 and TRBJ1-1; D remains ambiguous. CDR1 and CDR2 from the germline V gene are GTSNPN and SVGIG (reference sequence). The CDR3 is 11 amino acids. Trimming pared 2 bases from V and 8 bases from J, leaving 9 bases between. This CDR3 reads CAWSLGTEAFF. The CDR3 DNA sequence: TGTGCCTGGAGTCTGGGAACCGAAGCTTTCTTT.

This clonotype appeared a few times. V is TRBV27 and J is TRBJ1-2, with D perhaps TRBD1 (5 bases). This CDR3 region has 15 residues. CDR1 is MNHEY and CDR2 is SMNVEV in the germline V gene (reference sequence). The V gene lost 4 bases and the J gene lost 2 bases, with 14 bases spanning the gap. CDR3 in DNA: TGTGCCAGCAGTTCGCCGACCGGGGGGAACTATGGCTACACCTTC. Protein sequence: CASSSPTGGNYGYTF.

This clonotype was found many times. The chain combines TRBV25-1 with TRBJ1-1, with D hard to call. V was clipped by 5 bases and J by 5 bases, with 12 bases between them. The CDR3 is 13 amino acids. Germline CDR1 and CDR2: MGHDK and SYGVNS. CDR3 region: CASSQQTGTEAFF. CDR3 bases: TGTGCCAGCAGTCAACAGACGGGGACTGAAGCTTTCTTT. Filled out from reference TRBV25-1 and TRBJ1-1, the complete variable domain reads EADIYQTPRYLVIGTGKKITLECSQTMGHDKMYWYQQDPGMELHLIHYSYGVNSTEKGDLSSESTVSRIRTEHFPLTLESARPSHTSQYLCASSQQTGTEAFFGQGTRLTVV.

The rearrangement links TRBV6-6 to TRBJ1-2; no reliable D call. This CDR3 spans 12 amino acids. Between the trimmed V and J ends, which lost 0 bases and 4 bases, there was a span of 3 bases. The V gene's germline CDR1 is MNHNY and CDR2 SVGAGI (reference sequence). CDR3 sequence (DNA): TGTGCCAGCAGTTACTCGCTCTATGGCTACACCTTC. This codes for CASSYSLYGYTF.

A few counts support this clonotype. J is TRBJ2-1 and V is TRBV5-6, with 10 bases fitting TRBD2. The germline V gene encodes CDR1 SGHDT and CDR2 YYEEEE. The ends lost 0 bases at V and 6 bases at J; junction bases unmatched: 6. The CDR3 is 16 residues long. The CDR3 DNA is TGTGCCAGCAGCTTGGCCCTGAAGCGGGAGGGCAATGAGCAGTTCTTC. Translation: CASSLALKREGNEQFF.

This clonotype was counted between two and nine times. An end of the junction does not agree with germline; a read error may underlie this. The chain uses TRBV6-2 or TRBV6-3 and TRBJ2-3, with 8 bases matching TRBD2. Germline CDR1 reads MNHEY; CDR2 reads SVGEGT. This CDR3 spans 12 amino acids. CDR3 nucleotide sequence: TGTGCCAGCAGTTACTCTAATAGCGGGGTCTCTTTT. Protein: CASSYSNSGVSF.

The rearrangement uses TRBV29-1 and TRBJ2-5; D gene ambiguous. There are 12 residues in the CDR3. Trimming shortened V by 7 bases and J by 1 base, and 10 bases separated the two germline ends. CDR1 and CDR2 from the germline V gene are SQVTM and ANQGSEA. CDR3 sequence: CSATKPQETQYF. Here the CDR3 DNA reads TGCAGCGCAACTAAACCCCAAGAGACCCAGTACTTC.

This clonotype was counted ten times or more. V and J are TRBV12-3 or TRBV12-4 and TRBJ1-5; D possibly corresponds to TRBD1 (6 bases). The CDR3 sequence is 15 residues long. Trimming cost V 9 bases and J 1 base, with 16 bases left between them. Here the CDR3 reads CASAGDAKSNQPQHF. Here the CDR3 DNA reads TGTGCCAGTGCAGGGGACGCTAAGAGCAATCAGCCCCAGCATTTT.

In this sample, this clonotype turned up a few times. This chain uses TRBV19 with TRBJ1-5; 9 bases map to TRBD1. Germline trimming cut 7 bases from V and 6 bases from J; bases unmatched to any gene: 7. Per germline, CDR1 LNHDA and CDR2 SQIVND (reference sequence). This CDR3 region has 14 residues. CDR3 bases: TGTGCCAGTACTAAGGGGACAGGGTCTCAGCCCCAGCATTTT. Translation: CASTKGTGSQPQHF.

This clonotype appeared a few times. V gene TRBV7-2 combines with J gene TRBJ2-1; a weak D match, TRBD2 (5 bases). The V end lost 1 base, the J end lost 7 bases, and 14 bases lay between the germline ends. CDR1 SGHTA and CDR2 FQGNSA come from the germline V gene. CDR3 length equals 15 residues. In nucleotides, the CDR3 is TGTGCCAGCAGCTTAGTCCTAGCTGAGTCAAATGAGCAGTTCTTC. Amino acids: CASSLVLAESNEQFF.

In this sample, this clonotype turned up many times. V and J are TRBV5-1 and TRBJ2-1, with 8 bases aligning to TRBD2. Trimming took 1 base from V and 5 from J; bases not matched to a gene: 5. From germline, CDR1 is SGHRS and CDR2 YFSETQ. The CDR3 covers 15 residues. For the CDR3, the DNA is TGCGCCAGCAGCTTGTTAAGCGGGAGTAACAATGAGCAGTTCTTC. Translated, it gives CASSLLSGSNNEQFF.

This clonotype was counted between two and nine times. V usage is TRBV7-2 and J usage is TRBJ2-7; 11 bases line up with TRBD2. CDR1 is SGHTA, CDR2 FQGNSA, per germline. V shed 3 bases, J shed 1 base, and the junction held 8 bases outside the gene matches. CDR3 length: 17 residues. Here the CDR3 reads CASSFKTSGIGSYEQYF. DNA for the CDR3: TGTGCCAGCAGCTTCAAGACTAGCGGGATCGGATCCTACGAGCAGTACTTC. The variable domain in full, with the rest retrieved from reference TRBV7-2 and TRBJ2-7, is GAGVSQSPSNKVTEKGKDVELRCDPISGHTALYWYRQSLGQGLEFLIYFQGNSAPDKSGLPSDRFSAERTGGSVSTLTIQRTQQEDSAVYLCASSFKTSGIGSYEQYFGPGTRLTVT.

The J gene is TRBJ2-7, the V gene TRBV18, with 7 bases aligning to TRBD2. This CDR3 region has 14 residues. Per germline, CDR1 KGHSH and CDR2 LQKENI. J lost 0 bases, V lost 2 bases, and 1 base had no gene match. CDR3 region: CASSPGTTSYEQYF. In DNA, the CDR3 is TGTGCCAGCTCACCAGGGACTACCTCCTACGAGCAGTACTTC.

This clonotype was recorded many times. The rearrangement links TRBV29-1 to TRBJ2-1; D perhaps matches TRBD2 (6 bases). Trimming pared 5 bases from V and 8 bases from J, leaving 10 bases between. CDR1 is SQVTM, CDR2 ANQGSEA, per germline. CDR3 size: 11 residues. This chain's CDR3 is CSVTSSDEQFF. The CDR3 DNA is TGCAGCGTTACTAGCTCCGATGAGCAGTTCTTC.

Only a few counts were recorded for this clonotype. V is TRBV2 and J is TRBJ1-1; D is unclear. The CDR3 is 13 amino acids. The ends were cut back, 6 bases at V and 0 bases at J, with 8 bases in the middle. The V gene's germline CDR1 is SNHLY and CDR2 FYNNEI. This CDR3 is CASSRSMNTEAFF. The CDR3 bases are TGTGCCAGCAGCAGAAGCATGAACACTGAAGCTTTCTTT.